This T cell receptor (beta chain) stems from a study of cytomegalovirus exposure and HLA in healthy donors. For this clone: Its antigen remains unknown.

Study-wide points: Testing in vitro showed a few CMV-associated chains specific for CMV antigens. The TCR clusters that emerged in the first cohort tended, a later analysis found, to co-occur in the approximately 110 validation repertoires. The majority of TCR sequences were rare, yet some public TCRs appeared in many donors. Altogether, 150 to 200 TCR beta chains were recorded as cytomegalovirus-associated.

Generated by immunoSEQ multiplex PCR, the TCRdb table keeps only in-frame clones and is missing some. In the table there are about 270,000 clones, approximately 86% of which are singletons. The CDR3 is made up of 14 amino acids. Germline CDR1 KGHSH, CDR2 LQKENI. With 1 base clipped from V and 8 bases from J, the junction kept 6 bases outside the gene matches. This chain links TRBV18 with TRBJ1-2; 8 positions agree with TRBD1. The sequencing sample was made of PBMCs. The source is a woman under 30 in good health and CMV-seronegative. The CDR3 loop is CASSPLDRGGGYTF. Here the CDR3 DNA reads TGTGCCAGCTCACCACTCGACAGGGGAGGCGGCTACACCTTC.